Listed here are 23 T cell receptor beta chains from one sample, sequenced in a study of regulatory T cells in long-lasting Graves disease. Regarding time point: newly diagnosed GD, antithyroid drugs for less than 3 months. There was RNA extracted from PBMCs, and the TCR library was made from it. In building TCR beta libraries, iRepertoire HTBI primers were used together with Arm-PCR of CDR3 regions. TCRdb itself ran the multiplex PCR reads through MiXCR, one entry per CDR3 protein. The table includes about 350,000 distinct CDR3 sequences, roughly a sixth detected once. The same specimen was also included in a second study, on T cells in Graves' hyperthyroidism and ophthalmopathy.

This material consisted of peripheral blood mononuclear cells (PBMCs), taken at new diagnosis, from a patient treated with antithyroid drugs. These receptors originate from a middle-aged man with Graves disease.

Comment on this clonotype: This may be a read error, as it is one base from a much larger clone. The gene calls are TRBV7-9 and TRBJ2-7, with TRBD1 identical over 7 bases. CDR3 size: 13 residues. CDR1 and CDR2 from the germline V gene are SEHNR and FQNEAQ (reference sequence). V was pared by 7 bases and J by 4 bases, with 7 bases of the junction left unmatched. The CDR3 is CASNRGRAYEQYF. The CDR3 DNA reads as TGTGCCAGCAACAGGGGCAGGGCATACGAGCAGTACTTC.

Only one count was recorded for this clonotype. The V gene is TRBV7-8, the J gene TRBJ2-3; D is unresolved. CDR3 length equals 15 residues. Germline-derived CDR1 and CDR2 are SGHVS and FQNEAQ. V gave up 2 bases and J gave up 2 bases, with 11 bases separating them. CDR3 sequence (DNA): TGTGCCAGCAGCTTAAGGCAAAGCTTCACAGATACGCAGTATTTT. Protein product: CASSLRQSFTDTQYF.

This clonotype was seen more than once but under ten times. J is TRBJ2-2 and V is TRBV5-1; 9 bases match TRBD1. Germline trimming cut 5 bases from V and 2 bases from J; bases unmatched to any gene: 7. The germline V gene has CDR1 SGHRS and CDR2 YFSETQ. The CDR3 loop spans 16 amino acids. CDR3 residues: CASRVTTGGNTGELFF. CDR3 coding DNA: TGCGCCAGCAGAGTTACCACAGGGGGCAACACCGGGGAGCTGTTTTTT.

This clonotype has ten or more counts. V usage is TRBV28 and J usage is TRBJ2-7, with D hard to call. Germline V lookup: CDR1 MDHEN, CDR2 SYDVKM. This CDR3 has 14 amino acids. The V and J ends lost 2 bases and 2 bases respectively, with 10 bases between them. DNA of the CDR3: TGTGCCAGCAGTTTAGGGCTCCCGCCCTACGAGCAGTACTTC. Translation gives CASSLGLPPYEQYF.

This sequence joins TRBV6-1 and TRBJ1-2; 9 positions agree with TRBD1. There are 14 residues in the CDR3. The trim removed 5 bases at V and 8 bases at J, leaving 9 bases unmatched. Germline V gives CDR1 MNHNS, CDR2 SASEGT. CDR3 amino acids: CASSRRDRVEGYTF. The CDR3 DNA follows: TGTGCCAGCAGTAGGCGGGACAGGGTCGAAGGCTACACCTTC.

This clonotype was picked up a small number of times. This rearrangement joins TRBV4-2 to TRBJ2-2; D ambiguous. With 6 bases removed from V and 6 bases from J, the gap between germline ends came to 5 bases. The germline V gene encodes CDR1 LGHNA and CDR2 YNFKEQ. The CDR3 is 11 amino acids. The CDR3 loop reads CASSWAGELFF. The CDR3, as DNA: TGTGCCAGCAGTTGGGCCGGGGAGCTGTTTTTT.

The rearrangement uses TRBV18 and TRBJ1-5, with TRBD1 matching 9 bases. V trimming: 6 bases; J trimming: 0 bases; junction bases outside the gene matches: 6. Germline loops: CDR1 KGHSH, CDR2 LQKENI. The CDR3 runs 16 residues. As DNA, the CDR3 is TGTGCCAGCTCTCAGAACAGGGGGCATAGCAATCAGCCCCAGCATTTT. Amino acid sequence: CASSQNRGHSNQPQHF.

As for this clonotype: With a far larger clone one base away, a read error is the likely cause. The CDR3 end shows no conserved phenylalanine or tryptophan, and so a read error is likely. Because the CDR3's place on the DNA is in doubt, the DNA is left out and the CDR3 is given as listed by TCRdb. The J gene is TRBJ1-1, the V gene TRBV2; TRBD1 reflects the table's D call only, with no check against the DNA. From germline, CDR1 is SNHLY and CDR2 FYNNEI. The CDR3 extends over 13 residues, inclusive of both ends. CDR3 loop: CASSRDRDRGPFL.

This clonotype appeared a few times. V usage is TRBV27 and J usage is TRBJ1-1, with D unclear. Germline V gene data show CDR1 as MNHEY and CDR2 as SMNVEV (reference sequence). The CDR3 sequence is 14 residues long. Trimming stripped 5 bases from V and 7 bases from J, with 17 bases between. DNA of the CDR3: TGTGCCAGCAGTCCGGTCCTGCCACCGGATGAAGCTTTCTTT. Protein sequence: CASSPVLPPDEAFF.

Concerning this clonotype itself: A much larger clone differs by one base, so this may be a read error. The chain joins TRBV20-1 to TRBJ2-5; D might be TRBD1 (6 bases). Trimming pared 5 bases from V and 11 bases from J, leaving 24 bases between. From germline, CDR1 is DFQATT and CDR2 SNEGSKA (reference sequence). The CDR3 has 14 amino acids. CDR3 sequence reads: CSAPDRLGYNEQYF. Here the CDR3 DNA reads TGCAGTGCTCCCGACAGGTTGGGGTACAATGAGCAGTACTTC.

The chain employs TRBV9 and TRBJ2-1; 10 bases are shared with TRBD2. The CDR3 length is 14 residues. V lost 0 bases, J lost 10 bases, and 4 bases stayed unmatched. Germline CDR1 and CDR2: SGDLS and YYNGEE. The CDR3 DNA follows: TGTGCCAGCAGCGTAGAAGCGGGGGGGCGGGAGCAGTTCTTC. Its protein product is CASSVEAGGREQFF.

The sample holds many counts of this clonotype. V and J are TRBV6-2 or TRBV6-3 and TRBJ2-7; TRBD1 matches 9 bases. Unmatched junction bases numbered 10, after V lost 2 bases and J lost 5 bases. The germline V gene encodes CDR1 MNHEY and CDR2 SVGEGT. CDR3 length: 16 amino acids. CDR3 residues: CASSYAGQGLWDEQYF. The CDR3 DNA is TGTGCCAGCAGTTACGCGGGACAGGGACTTTGGGACGAGCAGTACTTC.

In its sample, this clonotype was seen many times. The V gene is TRBV2, the J gene TRBJ2-7; 9 bases align to TRBD1. J was trimmed by 3 bases and V by 4 bases; bases with no gene match: 10. CDR1 is SNHLY and CDR2 is FYNNEI in the germline V gene. This CDR3 is 16 amino acids long. CDR3: CASSGSDRGYSYEQYF. The CDR3 nucleotides are TGTGCCAGCAGTGGGTCTGACAGGGGGTACAGCTACGAGCAGTACTTC.

The rearrangement links TRBV5-5 to TRBJ2-4; D remains ambiguous. Germline-derived CDR1 and CDR2 are SGHKS and YYEKEE (reference sequence). CDR3 length equals 14 residues. The germline V and J ends were trimmed by 0 bases and 5 bases, with 9 bases remaining between them. CDR3 DNA sequence: TGTGCCAGCAGCTTGGATGTACCCCAAAACATTCAGTACTTC. Its translation: CASSLDVPQNIQYF.

This clonotype has a count of ten or more. V is TRBV12-3 or TRBV12-4 and J is TRBJ2-1; 9 positions agree with TRBD1. V was clipped by 5 bases and J by 8 bases; unmatched bases: 7. CDR3 length: 14 residues. CDR3 region: CASSLGQGFDEQFF. In DNA form, the CDR3 reads TGTGCCAGCAGTCTTGGACAGGGGTTCGATGAGCAGTTCTTC.

Points on this clonotype: A read error may explain this, as a much larger clone is one base away. This chain connects TRBV2 to TRBJ2-5; D is unresolved. CDR1 and CDR2 (germline): SNHLY, FYNNEI. Trimming shortened V by 7 bases and J by 1 base, and 7 bases separated the two germline ends. The CDR3 has 12 residues. This CDR3 is CASMYTQETQYF. Here the CDR3 DNA reads TGTGCCAGCATGTACACCCAAGAGACCCAGTACTTC.

Many counts were recorded for this clonotype. The chain recombines TRBV28 with TRBJ2-5; TRBD1 matches at 8 bases. V was clipped by 5 bases and J by 1 base; unmatched bases: 3. The CDR3 loop spans 14 amino acids. CDR1 and CDR2 (germline): MDHEN, SYDVKM. Written as DNA, the CDR3 is TGTGCCAGCAGTCCCGGACAGGGCCAAGAGACCCAGTACTTC. It translates to CASSPGQGQETQYF.

The chain recombines TRBV3-1 with TRBJ1-1, with no clear D. This CDR3 comprises 13 residues. The V gene lost 1 base and the J gene lost 4 bases, with 7 bases spanning the gap. Germline lookup yields CDR1 LGHDT and CDR2 YNNKEL (reference sequence). Here the CDR3 DNA reads TGTGCCAGCAGCCAAGGATGGAGCACTGAAGCTTTCTTT. It encodes CASSQGWSTEAFF.

This sequence joins TRBV3-1 and TRBJ1-1; no clear D gene. CDR1 and CDR2 from the germline V gene are LGHDT and YNNKEL (reference sequence). The CDR3 spans 14 residues. V lost 5 bases and J 4 bases, leaving 14 bases between the germline ends. CDR3: CASSASFTFTEAFF. The CDR3 nucleotides are TGTGCCAGCAGCGCCTCCTTTACGTTCACTGAAGCTTTCTTT.

This clonotype was counted at least ten times. This chain connects TRBV7-9 to TRBJ1-1, with D tentatively TRBD1 (5 bases). The germline V gene encodes CDR1 SEHNR and CDR2 FQNEAQ (reference sequence). Between the trimmed V and J ends, which lost 1 base and 4 bases, there was a span of 10 bases. This CDR3 is built from 14 residues. CDR3 amino acids: CASSLDGGGTEAFF. CDR3 DNA: TGTGCCAGCAGCTTAGATGGGGGAGGCACTGAAGCTTTCTTT.

This clonotype occurred many times. The chain carries TRBV6-1 and TRBJ2-5, with a weak D call TRBD1 (5 bases). The germline CDR1 and CDR2 sequences are MNHNS and SASEGT. The CDR3 sequence is 14 residues long. Deletions cut 2 bases from V and 4 bases from J, with 11 bases between. CDR3 coding DNA: TGTGCCAGCAGTGAATCAGGGTTTAGAGAGACCCAGTACTTC. It codes for CASSESGFRETQYF.

This clonotype was picked up many times. The chain carries TRBV29-1 and TRBJ1-2; no clear D gene. CDR1 and CDR2 from the germline V gene are SQVTM and ANQGSEA. The CDR3 extends over 13 amino acids. The ends were cut back, 1 base at V and 4 bases at J, with 10 bases in the middle. The CDR3 DNA sequence: TGCAGCGTTGAAGGGGATGCCCGCTATGGCTACACCTTC. The encoded protein is CSVEGDARYGYTF.

The CDR3 reads CASQMPPNTGELFF. The DNA for the CDR3 is TGTGCCAGCCAGATGCCGCCGAACACCGGGGAGCTGTTTTTT. V is TRBV28 and J is TRBJ2-2; D is uncertain. The germline V and J ends were trimmed by 8 bases and 0 bases, with 10 bases remaining between them. The CDR3 is 14 residues long. Germline V gene sequence: CDR1 MDHEN, CDR2 SYDVKM.